This T cell receptor beta chain was captured by sequencing in a study of regulatory T cells in long-lasting Graves disease. The time point: newly diagnosed GD, antithyroid drugs for less than 3 months. There was RNA extracted from PBMCs, and the TCR library was made from it. The CDR3 loop spans 13 amino acids. Germline values: CDR1 SGHRS, CDR2 YFSETQ. Many counts were recorded for this clonotype. Its target is not known. The junction does not match germline at one end; this may be a read error. Arm-PCR with iRepertoire HTBI primers amplified the CDR3 regions for these TCR beta libraries. A single record per CDR3 protein comes from TCRdb applying MiXCR to the multiplex PCR reads. The top ten clones hold more than 20% of a sample with roughly 530,000 distinct CDR3 sequences, roughly 16% of them seen once. Overall study results and limits: Clonotypes that were public and shared totalled around 2,700 in persistent patients versus 750 to 1,000 in new patients.

A further study also used this sample, focusing on T cells in Graves' hyperthyroidism and ophthalmopathy. Per that study: Using the HTBI primer set, a first-round RT-PCR was run on the TCR CDR3.

The sample was peripheral blood mononuclear cells (PBMCs), taken at new diagnosis, from a patient treated with antithyroid drugs. The rearrangement joins TRBV5-1 to TRBJ1-1; D is unclear. The TCR was taken from a woman aged 35-60 years with Graves disease. CDR3 region: CASSSEGNTEAFF. In DNA, the CDR3 is TGTGCCAGCAGCTCAGAGGGGAACACTGAAGCTTTCTTT.